This entry describes one T cell receptor (beta chain). The antigen is not known. The sample comes from a study of cytomegalovirus exposure and HLA in healthy donors. The study, taken as a whole, reports: Cytomegalovirus-associated status was assigned to about 180 TCR beta chains. Reportedly, diagnosis of cytomegalovirus status by the classifier showed high specificity and sensitivity. Generally TCR sequences proved uncommon, though certain public TCRs appeared in numerous donors.

Profiling relied on immunoSEQ multiplex PCR, and the TCRdb table lists in-frame clones only, not all of them. The table shows 250,000 or so clones, with around 87% occurring only once. This receptor was taken from a young woman in good health and CMV-seronegative. The sample consisted of PBMCs.

The CDR3 region is CASSPRQGFDGNTIYF. CDR3 bases: TGCGCCAGCAGCCCGCGACAGGGTTTTGATGGAAACACCATATATTTT. The genes are TRBV4-1 and TRBJ1-3, with TRBD1 matching 7 bases. The CDR3 spans 16 residues. CDR1 MGHRA and CDR2 YSYEKL come from the germline V gene. With 4 bases clipped from V and 3 bases from J, the junction kept 9 bases outside the gene matches.